One sample yielded the 4 T cell receptor beta chains listed below, sequenced in a study of blood T cell repertoires in COVID-19. TCRdb keeps only in-frame clones here, not all; method: immunoSEQ multiplex PCR. This table has about 200,000 clones, roughly nine tenths appearing once. The material sequenced was peripheral blood. Receptor source: a woman between 45 and 65 years old with acute or convalescent COVID-19.

This chain joins TRBV15 and TRBJ1-6; 8 bases map to TRBD1. Germline lookup yields CDR1 LNHNV and CDR2 YYDKDF (reference sequence). This CDR3 has 17 residues. With 0 bases clipped from V and 7 bases from J, the junction kept 8 bases outside the gene matches. This CDR3 is CATSREGAGGSNSPLHF. The DNA of the CDR3 is TGTGCCACCAGCAGAGAGGGAGCAGGGGGCAGCAATTCACCCCTCCACTTT. Based on the CDR3 plus reference TRBV15 and TRBJ1-6, the full variable domain is DAMVIQNPRYQVTQFGKPVTLSCSQTLNHNVMYWYQQKSSQAPKLLFHYYDKDFNNEADTPDNFQSRRPNTSFCFLDIRSPGLGDTAMYLCATSREGAGGSNSPLHFGNGTRLTVT.

The gene calls are TRBV6-5 and TRBJ1-4; D is perhaps TRBD1 (6 bases). Germline CDR1 reads MNHEY; CDR2 reads SVGAGI. The CDR3 covers 13 residues. Trimming removed 6 bases at V and 7 bases at J, with 12 bases between. DNA of the CDR3: TGTGCCAGCAGAGCGGGACACGGTGAAAAACTGTTTTTT. This translates into CASRAGHGEKLFF.

This chain links TRBV7-2 with TRBJ1-4, with unresolved D. Germline assignment: CDR1 SGHTA and CDR2 FQGNSA. The CDR3 is 14 residues long. The ends were cut back, 2 bases at V and 4 bases at J, with 8 bases in the middle. CDR3 nucleotide sequence: TGTGCCAGCAGCTTAAACCGGGGTAATGAAAAACTGTTTTTT. This encodes CASSLNRGNEKLFF.

This chain joins TRBV10-3 and TRBJ2-7; D possibly corresponds to TRBD2 (6 bases). CDR3 length: 15 residues. The V gene lost 5 bases and the J gene lost 1 base, with 15 bases spanning the gap. Germline V CDR1 and CDR2: ENHRY, SYGVKD. Here the CDR3 DNA reads TGTGCCATCAGTTCCGAGGCGGGGCGATCCTACGAGCAGTACTTC. This codes for CAISSEAGRSYEQYF.